This T cell receptor beta chain was profiled in a study of siplizumab effects on memory and regulatory T cells. The germline V gene has CDR1 LGHNT and CDR2 FRNRAP. The CDR3 loop spans 14 amino acids. V dropped 5 bases and J dropped 1; count of bases not matched to a gene: 2. Study outcomes and limitations: A significant reduction in alloreactive sequences traceable to unstimulated CD4+ memory cells was produced by siplizumab.

In regard to this clone: Its target is unknown.

The assay covered 95,000 to 100,000 TCR templates per sample. This table comes from immunoSEQ multiplex PCR, and its TCRdb copy is limited to in-frame clones, with some not included. This sample carries tens of thousands of clones, 90% to 97% of them seen once, and the ten largest clones take about 0.095%. Sample: naive CD8+ T cells sorted from blood. The chain recombines TRBV12-5 with TRBJ1-3, with TRBD1 identical over 7 bases. The source is a human donor in good health. This CDR3 reads CASGTGESGNTIYF. The CDR3 DNA reads as TGTGCTAGTGGTACAGGGGAATCTGGAAACACCATATATTTT.